This is a list of T cell receptor beta chains from one sample in a study of blood T cell repertoires in COVID-19. Sequencing was performed with immunoSEQ multiplex PCR; in TCRdb, only in-frame clones are kept and a portion is missing. In the table there are over 200,000 clones, more than 75% of which are singletons. The sequencing input was peripheral blood. All receptors derive from a woman aged 40 to 50 who had recovered from COVID-19. The CDR3 runs from the conserved cysteine through the conserved F or W. A D gene is named only where the DNA matches it firmly. The size entry is marked missing in some rows and otherwise reads once, few, many or a size class.

V	size	D	J	CDR3	DNA
TRBV2	NA	NA	TRBJ1-5	CASTRVGGPLNQPQHF	TGTGCCAGCACCCGAGTGGGGGGGCCGCTCAATCAGCCCCAGCATTTT
TRBV4-1	NA	NA	TRBJ2-7	CASSQAGGAPLEQYF	TGCGCCAGCAGCCAAGCTGGAGGGGCCCCCCTCGAGCAGTACTTC
TRBV3-1/TRBV3-2	NA	NA	TRBJ2-1	CASSQGWGVQYNEQFF	TGTGCCAGCAGCCAAGGATGGGGCGTCCAGTACAATGAGCAGTTCTTC
TRBV3-1/TRBV3-2	once	NA	TRBJ1-1	CASSRGGANTEAFF	TGTGCCAGCAGCCGGGGGGGGGCGAACACTGAAGCTTTCTTT
TRBV15	once	NA	TRBJ2-1	CATSRGGSSYNEQFF	TGTGCCACCAGCAGAGGAGGGAGCTCCTACAATGAGCAGTTCTTC
TRBV19	NA	TRBD2	TRBJ2-1	CAGGLAGAYPSSYNEQFF	TGTGCCGGAGGACTAGCGGGAGCCTACCCCAGCTCCTACAATGAGCAGTTCTTC
TRBV5-1	NA	TRBD1	TRBJ1-2	CASSLARGRQGSYGYTF	TGCGCCAGCAGCTTGGCCAGGGGGCGACAGGGGAGCTATGGCTACACCTTC
TRBV18	NA	NA	TRBJ2-5	CASSLGAPQGETQYF	TGTGCCAGCTCACTGGGGGCCCCTCAGGGAGAGACCCAGTACTTC
TRBV5-8	NA	NA	TRBJ1-1	CASSPAGLNTEAFF	TGTGCCAGCAGCCCCGCGGGGCTGAACACTGAAGCTTTCTTT
TRBV4-3	NA	NA	TRBJ1-1	CASSFSGGNTEAFF	TGCGCCAGCAGCTTTTCCGGGGGTAACACTGAAGCTTTCTTT
TRBV7-9	NA	NA	TRBJ1-4	CASSPRGGKLFF	TGTGCCAGCAGCCCGAGGGGGGGGAAACTGTTTTTT
TRBV7-2	NA	TRBD2	TRBJ2-5	CASSFRASGQETQYF	TGTGCCAGCAGCTTTCGGGCTAGCGGGCAAGAGACCCAGTACTTC
TRBV6-5	NA	TRBD2	TRBJ2-1	CATRLAGAGEQFF	TGTGCCACCCGACTAGCGGGAGCGGGTGAGCAGTTCTTC
TRBV4-2	few	NA	TRBJ2-7	CASSQVGATGAYEQYF	TGTGCCAGCAGCCAAGTTGGGGCTACGGGTGCCTACGAGCAGTACTTC
TRBV14	once	NA	TRBJ2-3	CASSHTGSSSQYF	TGTGCCAGCAGCCATACGGGGTCCTCATCGCAGTATTTT
TRBV6-6	NA	TRBD1	TRBJ1-2	CASSPGDRALGSYTF	TGTGCCAGCAGCCCCGGGGACAGGGCCTTAGGTAGCTACACCTTC
TRBV19	NA	TRBD2	TRBJ2-3	CASSRDYQADTQYF	TGTGCCAGTAGTAGGGACTACCAGGCAGATACGCAGTATTTT
TRBV27	NA	NA	TRBJ1-1	CASSPPLGRMNTEAFF	TGTGCCAGCAGTCCCCCTTTGGGGAGGATGAACACTGAAGCTTTCTTT
TRBV9	NA	TRBD1	TRBJ2-2	CASSPGQGVAGELFF	TGTGCCAGCAGCCCGGGACAGGGGGTGGCCGGGGAGCTGTTTTTT